This T cell receptor (beta chain) came from a study of blood T cells in healthy people across ages. This clonotype was counted between two and nine times. Its antigen is unidentified. The study recruited healthy Caucasian donors from Russia who were aged roughly 6 to 90. Donors each provided about 10 milliliters of peripheral blood. Every sample gave at least 5 micrograms of total RNA when it was extracted. Points from the study as a whole: Diversity estimated from one million T cells was considered an underestimate.

For the second PCR, which ran for about 6 to 11 cycles, a sample-barcoded 5' primer and a J-beta primer mix were used. TCRdb recomputed calls from the 5' RACE reads with MiXCR, one row per CDR3 protein. The repertoire has about 640,000 distinct CDR3 sequences, 45% to 65% of them found once; the top ten carry roughly 34%. This CDR3 comprises 16 residues. Germline loops: CDR1 SGHRS, CDR2 YFSETQ. V dropped 4 bases and J dropped 0; count of bases not matched to a gene: 6. The sample was blood. The V and J genes are TRBV5-1 and TRBJ1-1, with 10 bases identical to TRBD1. This receptor was obtained from a man in his fifties or sixties in good health. CDR3 amino acids: CASSLLTGGLNTEAFF. The CDR3 DNA reads as TGCGCCAGCAGCCTATTGACAGGGGGCCTGAACACTGAAGCTTTCTTT.